Included here is one TCR beta chain sequence, with context. Its cognate antigen is unknown. Specified time point: week 35, safety follow-up. With topical imiquimod, each dose of the vaccine consisted of 300 ug of mutant IDH1 20-mer peptide. The data stem from a study of a mutant IDH1 vaccine in newly diagnosed glioma. Across the whole study: With temozolomide cycles, or 4-6 weeks after radiotherapy alone, vaccination was started. Weeks 35 and 47 hosted visits V12 and V13, respectively. Before enrollment, the patients had been treated with radiotherapy alone, temozolomide alone, or both together. Most of them had received both.

Here immunoSEQ multiplex PCR was the method, and the copy in TCRdb shows in-frame clones only, minus some. The data show approximately 50,000 clones, about 79% seen once. V lost 2 bases and J lost 2, with 13 bases in between. Looked up from germline, CDR1 is GTSNPN and CDR2 is SVGIG (reference sequence). This CDR3 comprises 15 residues. This clonotype was sampled from a man aged 35 to 55 with glioma. The sequenced sample was PBMCs, obtained from a glioma patient whose treatment included an IDH1 peptide vaccine. The V call is TRBV30, the J call TRBJ1-3, with a tentative D call TRBD1 (5 bases). The CDR3 loop is CAWSQVGRPGNTIYF. The CDR3 nucleotides are TGTGCCTGGAGTCAAGTGGGACGACCTGGAAACACCATATATTTT.